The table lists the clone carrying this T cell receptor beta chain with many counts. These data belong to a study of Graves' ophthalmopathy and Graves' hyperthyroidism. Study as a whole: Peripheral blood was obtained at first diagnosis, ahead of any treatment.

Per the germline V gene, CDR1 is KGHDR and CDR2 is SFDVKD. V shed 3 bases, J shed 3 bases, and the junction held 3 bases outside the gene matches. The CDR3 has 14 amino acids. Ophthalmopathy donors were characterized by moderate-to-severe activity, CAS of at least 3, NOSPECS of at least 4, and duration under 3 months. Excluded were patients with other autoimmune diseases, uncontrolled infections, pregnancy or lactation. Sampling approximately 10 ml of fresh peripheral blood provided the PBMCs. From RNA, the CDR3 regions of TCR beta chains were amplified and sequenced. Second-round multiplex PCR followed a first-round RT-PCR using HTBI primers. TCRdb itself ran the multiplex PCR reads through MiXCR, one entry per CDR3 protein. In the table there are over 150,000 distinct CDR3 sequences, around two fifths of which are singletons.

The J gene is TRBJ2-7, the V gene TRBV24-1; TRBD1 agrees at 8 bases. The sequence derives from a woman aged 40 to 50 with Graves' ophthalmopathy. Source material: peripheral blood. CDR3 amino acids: CATSDPGTGYEQYF. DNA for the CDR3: TGTGCCACCAGTGATCCTGGGACAGGCTACGAGCAGTACTTC.